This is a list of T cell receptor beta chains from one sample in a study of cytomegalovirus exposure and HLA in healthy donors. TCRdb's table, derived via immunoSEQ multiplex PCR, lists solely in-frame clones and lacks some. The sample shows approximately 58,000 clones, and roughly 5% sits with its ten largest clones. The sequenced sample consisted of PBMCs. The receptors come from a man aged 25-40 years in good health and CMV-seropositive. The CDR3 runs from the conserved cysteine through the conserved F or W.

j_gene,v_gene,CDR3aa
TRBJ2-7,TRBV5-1,CASSWRGSYEQYF
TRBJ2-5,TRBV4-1,CASSQYRLETQYF
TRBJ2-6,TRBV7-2,CASSLFRGPGANVLTF
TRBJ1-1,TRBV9,CASSVSGGGNTEAFF
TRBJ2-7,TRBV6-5,CASSWTGVSYEQYF
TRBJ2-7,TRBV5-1,CASSATGGRGEQYF
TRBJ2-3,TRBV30,CAWSGPREPKEGTDTQYF
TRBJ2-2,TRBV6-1,CASSELLQGANTGELFF
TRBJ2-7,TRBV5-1,CASSPDRVDEQYF
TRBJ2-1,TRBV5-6,CASSLGQGVHNEQFF
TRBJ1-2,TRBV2,CATHKGAFNYGYTF
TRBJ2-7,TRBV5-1,CASSGTGAYEQYF
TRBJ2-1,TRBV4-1,CASSQDRTRADNEQFF
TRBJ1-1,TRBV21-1,CASSQGTEAFF
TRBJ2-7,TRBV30,CAWSGTGVYEQYF
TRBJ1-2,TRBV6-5,CASSYSPGYGYTF
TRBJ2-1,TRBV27,CASSFESYNEQFF
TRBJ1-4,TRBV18,CASSRQANEKLFF
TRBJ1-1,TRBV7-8,CASSLGQGNTEAFF
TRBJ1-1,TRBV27,CASSGRQGVAEAFF
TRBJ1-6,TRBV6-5,CASSTGRGNSPLHF
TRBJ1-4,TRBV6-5,CASSFGALNEKLFF
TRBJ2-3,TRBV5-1,CASSFTGMRTDTQYF
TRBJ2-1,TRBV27,CAKASVTSGAKVPDNEQFF
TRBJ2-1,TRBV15,CATSTTTQGYNEQFF
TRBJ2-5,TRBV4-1,CASSRLYGETQYF
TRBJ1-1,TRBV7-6,CASSADRNTEASF
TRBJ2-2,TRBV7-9,CASSFSQLAGGNTGELFF